The clone carrying this TCR beta chain occurred a few times. Antigen unknown. Primers for the PCR totalled 60 Vbeta and 13 Jbeta. Assay: immunoSEQ multiplex PCR; the TCRdb copy retains only in-frame clones and omits some. The table records around 40,000 clones, 70% to 85% of them present only once. The entry originates in a study of cytomegalovirus exposure and HLA in healthy donors. The study's findings and limits: A later analysis linked a missense DCLRE1C variant to TCR beta V- and J-gene trimming. Later analysis revealed greater clonal expansion in HLA-associated TCR beta chains than in equally common others.

Germline lookup yields CDR1 MDHEN and CDR2 SYDVKM. V was shortened by 6 bases and J by 5 bases, with 19 bases between the two germline ends. CDR3 length equals 15 residues. The chain employs TRBV28 and TRBJ1-2; D unclear. The specimen sequenced was PBMCs. This TCR came from a man younger than 40 in good health and CMV-seronegative. The CDR3 reads CASSPMRGTVYGYTF. In nucleotides, the CDR3 is TGTGCCAGCAGCCCTATGCGGGGTACGGTATATGGCTACACCTTC.